A single sample is the source of the 21 T cell receptor beta chains below, sequenced in a study of blood T cell repertoires in COVID-19 (TCRdb year 2020). Libraries were prepared through the immunoSEQ multiplex PCR assay. In TCRdb, the immuneACCESS table is reduced to in-frame sequences with V and J assigned. These tables do not hold every clone; where another copy was compared, an unresolved V gene accounts for under half, and the others remain unexplained. This sample is represented by 250,000 to 300,000 clones; about 90% of them were singletons. The top ten hold roughly 1.6% of the sample. Sequenced sample: peripheral blood. The source is a woman aged 40 to 50 who had recovered from COVID-19.

This clone came up once. The chain's CDR3 is CASSFGPFGGEQYF. DNA of the CDR3: TGTGCCAGCAGCTTTGGCCCCTTCGGGGGCGAGCAGTACTTC. This chain uses TRBV7-9 with TRBJ2-7, with D perhaps TRBD2 (6 bases). The CDR3 has 14 residues. CDR1 is SEHNR, CDR2 FQNEAQ, per germline (reference sequence). Trimming stripped 3 bases from V and 6 bases from J, with 15 bases between.

The J gene is TRBJ2-1, the V gene TRBV6-5, with TRBD2 identical over 13 bases. There are 15 residues in the CDR3. Germline trimming cut 5 bases from V and 7 bases from J; bases unmatched to any gene: 5. Germline CDR1 MNHEY, CDR2 SVGAGI. CDR3 nucleotides: TGTGCCAGCAGTCCACTAGCGGGGGGGCGGAATGAGCAGTTCTTC. Translating gives CASSPLAGGRNEQFF.

DNA for the CDR3: TGTGCCATCAGTGAGGGGGGCGCTAGGGCCAACGTCCTGACTTTC. Its translation is CAISEGGARANVLTF. The chain is built from TRBV10-3 and TRBJ2-6, with D tentatively TRBD1 (6 bases). CDR3 size: 15 residues. Germline V gene data show CDR1 as ENHRY and CDR2 as SYGVKD. Trimming pared 2 bases from V and 5 bases from J, leaving 10 bases between.

This clone showed up just a few times. The chain is built from TRBV30 and TRBJ1-6; D unresolved. The CDR3 totals 13 residues. CDR1 GTSNPN and CDR2 SVGIG come from the germline V gene (reference sequence). The V end was cut by 0 bases, the J end by 5 bases, with 5 bases between. DNA of the CDR3: TGTGCCTGGAGTGTAACTCATAATTCACCCCTCCACTTT. This sequence encodes CAWSVTHNSPLHF.

V and J are TRBV2 and TRBJ2-7; TRBD2 aligns across 11 bases. CDR1 and CDR2 from the germline V gene are SNHLY and FYNNEI. This CDR3 spans 15 amino acids. V gave up 6 bases and J gave up 3 bases; unmatched junction bases: 7. The DNA of the CDR3 is TGTGCCAGCAGCTACACTAGCGGGGGATTCTACGAGCAGTACTTC. Translation gives CASSYTSGGFYEQYF. Together with reference TRBV2 and TRBJ2-7, the CDR3 gives the full variable domain: EPEVTQTPSHQVTQMGQEVILRCVPISNHLYFYWYRQILGQKVEFLVSFYNNEISEKSEIFDDQFSVERPDGSNFTLKIRSTKLEDSAMYFCASSYTSGGFYEQYFGPGTRLTVT.

The J gene is TRBJ1-1, the V gene TRBV15; 8 bases align to TRBD1. The CDR3 has 14 amino acids. The V gene's germline CDR1 is LNHNV and CDR2 YYDKDF (reference sequence). The V gene end was trimmed by 2 bases and the J gene end by 11 bases; junction bases not matched to a gene: 10. The CDR3 nucleotides read TGTGCCACCAGCAGACAGGGGGCGGGAGTCGCTGCTTTCTTT. Amino acid sequence: CATSRQGAGVAAFF.

The V call is TRBV9, the J call TRBJ1-1, with D perhaps TRBD1 (6 bases). The V end lost 4 bases, the J end lost 1 base, and 14 bases lay between the germline ends. Germline CDR1 SGDLS, CDR2 YYNGEE. The CDR3 consists of 15 residues. As DNA, the CDR3 is TGTGCCAGCAGCCCCCAGACAGGTGAGAACACTGAAGCTTTCTTT. Its protein is CASSPQTGENTEAFF.

This clone was counted once. The chain is built from TRBV7-8 and TRBJ2-2, with 9 bases aligning to TRBD1. Unmatched junction bases numbered 4, after V lost 1 base and J lost 4 bases. Germline V gives CDR1 SGHVS, CDR2 FQNEAQ. The CDR3 runs to 16 residues. The CDR3 here is CASSLGTGAITGELFF. The CDR3 nucleotides are TGTGCCAGCAGCTTAGGGACAGGGGCGATCACCGGGGAGCTGTTTTTT.

This chain uses TRBV15 with TRBJ2-1; possible D gene TRBD1, 5 bases. The CDR3 has 15 amino acids. Germline V gene data show CDR1 as LNHNV and CDR2 as YYDKDF (reference sequence). The V end was cut by 0 bases, the J end by 8 bases, with 14 bases between. The CDR3 sequence is CATSREDGAPHEQFF. DNA of the CDR3: TGTGCCACCAGCAGAGAAGATGGGGCTCCTCATGAGCAGTTCTTC.

The V and J genes are TRBV5-6 and TRBJ1-6; tentative D call: TRBD1 (5 bases). This CDR3 is built from 17 residues. The ends were cut back, 4 bases at V and 0 bases at J, with 14 bases in the middle. Germline V gives CDR1 SGHDT, CDR2 YYEEEE. As DNA, the CDR3 is TGTGCCAGCAGCCCAAGACAGTGGAGCTCCTATAATTCACCCCTCCACTTT. Amino acid sequence: CASSPRQWSSYNSPLHF.

The chain has TRBV11-2 and TRBJ1-4; 10 nucleotides match TRBD1. CDR3 size: 15 residues. From germline, CDR1 is SGHAT and CDR2 FQNNGV. V shed 3 bases, J shed 8 bases, and the junction held 6 bases outside the gene matches. CDR3: CASSFGTGEGEKLFF. The CDR3 nucleotides are TGTGCCAGCAGCTTTGGGACAGGGGAAGGCGAAAAACTGTTTTTT.

This clone was recorded only once. V and J are TRBV4-1 and TRBJ2-2; D remains ambiguous. The CDR3 spans 11 residues. CDR1 and CDR2 from the germline V gene are MGHRA and YSYEKL. Trimming shortened V by 3 bases and J by 9 bases, and 5 bases separated the two germline ends. The CDR3 loop is CASSQRRELFF. In DNA, the CDR3 is TGCGCCAGCAGCCAGCGCCGGGAGCTGTTTTTT.

This chain uses TRBV21-1 with TRBJ1-3; the table's D gene call, TRBD1, was not cross checked with the DNA. TRBV21-1 is shown as a pseudogene. The CDR3 has 16 residues. CDR3 region: CASSLRTGRAGNTIYF. CDR3 DNA sequence: TGTGCCAGCAGCTTACGGACAGGGCGGGCTGGAAACACCATATATTTT.

This clone was counted only a few times. The genes are TRBV4-3 and TRBJ1-3; D is perhaps TRBD1 (5 bases). This CDR3 is built from 14 residues. Trimming pared 1 base from V and 5 bases from J, leaving 9 bases between. Germline V CDR1 and CDR2: LGHNA, YSLEER. The CDR3 loop reads CASSQVQGRNTIYF. For the CDR3, the DNA is TGCGCCAGCAGCCAAGTCCAGGGAAGAAACACCATATATTTT.

This chain links TRBV7-9 with TRBJ2-1, with TRBD2 matching 10 bases. The CDR3 has 17 residues. The germline gives CDR1 SEHNR, CDR2 FQNEAQ (reference sequence). V lost 4 bases, J lost 10 bases, and 16 bases stayed unmatched. The CDR3 region has the DNA TGTGCCAGCAGCTGCCTAATAGCGGGGGGCCCCTGTAGAGAGCAGTTCTTC. Amino acid sequence: CASSCLIAGGPCREQFF. The full variable domain, with the rest looked up from reference TRBV7-9 and TRBJ2-1, is DTGVSQNPRHKITKRGQNVTFRCDPISEHNRLYWYRQTLGQGPEFLTYFQNEAQLEKSRLLSDRFSAERPKGSFSTLEIQRTEQGDSAMYLCASSCLIAGGPCREQFFGPGTRLTVL.

This clone was detected only a few times. This chain joins TRBV28 and TRBJ2-2; 7 bases agree with TRBD1. CDR1 is MDHEN, CDR2 SYDVKM, per germline. The CDR3 covers 15 residues. V lost 6 bases and J lost 5; bases outside the gene matches: 9. The CDR3 loop reads CASSPTGAGTGELFF. The CDR3 coding sequence is TGTGCCAGCAGCCCCACAGGGGCGGGTACCGGGGAGCTGTTTTTT.

The rearrangement links TRBV18 to TRBJ1-1, with D hard to call. The germline V gene encodes CDR1 KGHSH and CDR2 LQKENI. The CDR3 runs to 14 residues. Trimming stripped 3 bases from V and 1 base from J, with 9 bases between. This CDR3 is CASSPGLRNTEAFF. CDR3 nucleotides: TGTGCCAGCTCACCTGGACTTAGGAACACTGAAGCTTTCTTT. The variable domain in full, with the rest retrieved from reference TRBV18 and TRBJ1-1, is NAGVMQNPRHLVRRRGQEARLRCSPMKGHSHVYWYRQLPEEGLKFMVYLQKENIIDESGMPKERFSAEFPKEGPSILRIQQVVRGDSAAYFCASSPGLRNTEAFFGQGTRLTVV.

This chain connects TRBV30 to TRBJ1-2; D call uncertain. The germline V and J ends were trimmed by 0 bases and 0 bases, with 11 bases remaining between them. Germline values: CDR1 GTSNPN, CDR2 SVGIG (reference sequence). This CDR3 contains 15 residues. CDR3 sequence reads: CAWSVPAVSNYGYTF. The CDR3 nucleotides are TGTGCCTGGAGTGTACCGGCGGTTTCTAACTATGGCTACACCTTC.

This clone showed up just once. The J gene is TRBJ2-1, the V gene TRBV9; D perhaps matches TRBD1 (5 bases). CDR1 and CDR2 (germline): SGDLS, YYNGEE. Trimming removed 0 bases from V and 2 bases from J, with 9 bases in between. The CDR3 is made up of 15 amino acids. For the CDR3, the DNA is TGTGCCAGCAGCGTAGGAGGACATACCTACAATGAGCAGTTCTTC. Translation gives CASSVGGHTYNEQFF.

The V and J genes are TRBV5-1 and TRBJ1-1; D is undetermined. The CDR3 covers 14 residues. Trimming cost V 4 bases and J 1 base, with 11 bases left between them. Germline CDR1 and CDR2: SGHRS and YFSETQ. DNA for the CDR3: TGCGCCAGCAGCCCGGACGGGAGGAACACTGAAGCTTTCTTT. It encodes CASSPDGRNTEAFF.

V is TRBV6-5 and J is TRBJ2-5, with D perhaps TRBD2 (5 bases). CDR1 is MNHEY, CDR2 SVGAGI, per germline. The CDR3 spans 13 residues. Trimming pared 6 bases from V and 5 bases from J, leaving 13 bases between. The DNA for the CDR3 is TGTGCCAGCAGCCCCGGGGTTTCTGAGACCCAGTACTTC. Translating gives CASSPGVSETQYF.